This TCR beta chain was recovered during a study of human T cells and chemical hapten exposure. Overall study findings and caveats: Counts of expanded TCRs (at PT1) showed a positive correlation with patch test score. DPC sensitization did not alter TCRs above 1 in 1000 frequency.

Time point here: pre-sensitization, week 0. Described treatment: therapeutic diphenylcyclopropenone sensitization with weekly scalp DPC. TCRdb used MiXCR to reprocess the RACE reads, holding one entry per CDR3 protein. The sample holds 250,000 or so distinct CDR3 sequences, roughly 7.7% seen once. Germline V gene data show CDR1 as SQVTM and CDR2 as ANQGSEA. There are 11 residues in the CDR3. V was cut by 8 bases and J by 7 bases, with 12 bases left in between. This clonotype was observed many times. The antigen remains unidentified. The receptor was isolated from a man younger than 35 with alopecia areata. Some clones in this sample may be carry-over from other donors' samples. The sample was whole blood, taken in connection with sensitization to the hapten diphenylcyclopropenone (DPC). The chain carries TRBV29-1 and TRBJ2-1, with D possibly matching TRBD2 (6 bases). The CDR3 spells CSTQEGNEQFF. Written as DNA, the CDR3 is TGCAGCACCCAGGAGGGGAATGAGCAGTTCTTC.